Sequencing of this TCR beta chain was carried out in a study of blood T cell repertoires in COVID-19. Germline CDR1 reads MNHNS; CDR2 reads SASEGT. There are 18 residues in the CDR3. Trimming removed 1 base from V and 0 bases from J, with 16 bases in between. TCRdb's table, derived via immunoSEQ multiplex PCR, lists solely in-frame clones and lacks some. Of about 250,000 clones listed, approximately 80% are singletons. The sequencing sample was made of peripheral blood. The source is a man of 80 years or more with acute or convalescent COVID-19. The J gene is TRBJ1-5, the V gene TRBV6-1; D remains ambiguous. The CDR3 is CASSEGIVWALSNQPQHF. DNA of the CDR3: TGTGCCAGCAGTGAAGGCATTGTGTGGGCCCTTAGCAATCAGCCCCAGCATTTT.